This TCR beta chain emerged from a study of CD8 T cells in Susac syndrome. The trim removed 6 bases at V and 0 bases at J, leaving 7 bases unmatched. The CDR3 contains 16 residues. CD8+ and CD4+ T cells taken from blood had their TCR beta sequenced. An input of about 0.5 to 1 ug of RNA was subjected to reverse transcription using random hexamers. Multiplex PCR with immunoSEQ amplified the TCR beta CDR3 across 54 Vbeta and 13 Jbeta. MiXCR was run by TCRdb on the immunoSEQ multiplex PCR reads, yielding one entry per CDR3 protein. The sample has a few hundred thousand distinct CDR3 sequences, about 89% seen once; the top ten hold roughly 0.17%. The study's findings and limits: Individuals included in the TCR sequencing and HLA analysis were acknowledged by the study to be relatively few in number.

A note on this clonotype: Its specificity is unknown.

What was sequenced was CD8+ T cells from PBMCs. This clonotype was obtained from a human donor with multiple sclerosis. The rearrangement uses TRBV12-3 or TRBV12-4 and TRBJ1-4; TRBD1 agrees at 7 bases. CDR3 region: CASSIGQEATNEKLFF. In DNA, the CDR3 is TGTGCCAGCAGCATCGGACAGGAGGCAACTAATGAAAAACTGTTTTTT.